This T cell receptor (beta chain) was recovered during a study of Graves' ophthalmopathy and Graves' hyperthyroidism. Study-wide results and limits: Prediction of ophthalmopathy progression reached around 70% sensitivity and 72.22% specificity. Stable hyperthyroidism and ophthalmopathy were told apart by a 13-signature model, which achieved around 88% sensitivity and more than 75% specificity.

The TCR beta CDR3 regions underwent amplification from RNA transcripts. HTBI primers served in a first-round RT-PCR, which a second-round multiplex PCR followed. TCRdb redid the calling of the multiplex PCR reads with MiXCR, one entry per CDR3 protein. Among about 480,000 distinct CDR3 sequences listed, around an eighth were seen once. This clonotype was observed many times. The antigen remains undetermined. Trimming pared 3 bases from V and 1 base from J, leaving 14 bases between. This CDR3 is 16 amino acids long. All donors with ophthalmopathy were recorded as having moderate-to-severe activity, CAS ≥3, NOSPECS ≥4 and a duration under 3 months. Thyroid ultrasound, orbital computed tomography, TRAb, serum thyroxine and clinical symptoms formed the basis of diagnosis.

This clonotype was obtained from a woman aged 25-40 years with Graves' ophthalmopathy. Specimen: blood. This chain links TRBV12-3 or TRBV12-4 with TRBJ2-3; the D is unclear. The CDR3 reads CASSFMSAVGTDTQYF. Written as DNA, the CDR3 is TGTGCCAGCAGTTTTATGTCGGCTGTCGGCACAGATACGCAGTATTTT.